This T cell receptor (beta chain) derives from a study of T cell responses to AZD1222 COVID-19 vaccine. Study-level results: Increased Spike-specific TCR breadth and depth were observed after two AZD1222 doses.

On this clone itself: Its specificity is unknown.

The germline V gene has CDR1 LNHDA and CDR2 SQIVND (reference sequence). The germline V and J ends were trimmed by 3 bases and 1 base, with 19 bases remaining between them. The CDR3 extends over 18 amino acids. TCRdb's copy holds only in-frame clones and misses some; the assay was immunoSEQ multiplex PCR. The table has approximately 120,000 clones, more than 70% seen once. The J gene is TRBJ1-3, the V gene TRBV19; a possible D gene is TRBD1 (6 bases). The sequenced sample was peripheral blood, obtained 28 days after the second AZD1222 dose. The TCR comes from an adult who received the AZD1222 COVID-19 vaccine. This CDR3 reads CASSMRQGTVRSGNTIYF. CDR3 in DNA: TGTGCCAGTAGTATGCGCCAGGGGACCGTCCGGTCTGGAAACACCATATATTTT.